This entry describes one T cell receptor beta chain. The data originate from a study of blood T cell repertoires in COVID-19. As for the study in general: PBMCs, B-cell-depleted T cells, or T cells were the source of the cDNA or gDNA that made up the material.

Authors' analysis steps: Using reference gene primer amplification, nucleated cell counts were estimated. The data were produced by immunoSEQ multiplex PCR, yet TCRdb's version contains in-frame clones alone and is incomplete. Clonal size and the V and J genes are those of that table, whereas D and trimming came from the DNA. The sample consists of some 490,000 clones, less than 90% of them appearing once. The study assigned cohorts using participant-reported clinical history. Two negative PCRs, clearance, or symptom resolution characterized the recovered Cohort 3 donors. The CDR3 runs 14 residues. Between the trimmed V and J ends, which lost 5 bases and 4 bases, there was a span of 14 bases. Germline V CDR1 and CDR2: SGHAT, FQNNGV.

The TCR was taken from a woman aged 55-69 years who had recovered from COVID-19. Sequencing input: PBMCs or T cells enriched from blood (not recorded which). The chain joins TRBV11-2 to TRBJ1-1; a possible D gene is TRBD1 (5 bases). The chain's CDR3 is CASSPGGSRTEAFF. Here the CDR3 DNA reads TGTGCCAGCAGCCCCGGGGGATCGCGCACTGAAGCTTTCTTT.